These T cell receptor beta chains were read from a single sample in a study of blood T cell repertoires in COVID-19. Using immunoSEQ multiplex PCR, the repertoire was profiled, and TCRdb retains in-frame clones only, with some absent. This sample has 140,000 to 150,000 clones, with 81% found just once. The specimen was peripheral blood. The receptors were sampled from a human donor with acute or convalescent COVID-19. The donor label of this sample is uncertain. The conserved cysteine and the conserved F or W are not part of the CDR3 here. Each record gives: CDR3 length, J gene, clone size, V gene, CDR3 protein. The size entry is marked missing in some rows and otherwise reads once, few, many or a size class.

13,TRBJ1-1,-,TRBV5-1,ASSSGFGGTTEAF
10,TRBJ1-2,-,TRBV24-1,ATSDLQNGYT
13,TRBJ1-1,few,TRBV11-2,ASSPGQGGINEAF
13,TRBJ1-4,-,TRBV10-3,AISEVEGGGEKLF
14,TRBJ2-5,once,TRBV9,ASSPRASGVQETQY
12,TRBJ1-1,-,TRBV7-6,ASSLGGAHTEAF
12,TRBJ1-1,-,TRBV6-4,ASSFDRAGTEAF
13,TRBJ1-5,-,TRBV19,ASSSGQGPSWPQH
13,TRBJ2-3,-,TRBV29-1,SVGAGRGRTDTQY
13,TRBJ2-7,-,TRBV5-1,ASSLGQGTFYEQY
12,TRBJ1-2,-,TRBV5-1,ASSLAGSEYGYT
12,TRBJ2-7,-,TRBV11-2,ASSLDTGYDEQY
13,TRBJ1-3,-,TRBV6-5,ASSPGQSSGNTIY
13,TRBJ2-5,-,TRBV5-6,ASSLDRGGQETQY
12,TRBJ2-2,-,TRBV11-2,ASSAGLGSGELF
11,TRBJ1-1,-,TRBV3-1/TRBV3-2,ASSQVGGTEAF
13,TRBJ1-2,-,TRBV7-2,ASSVTSGQGRGYT
10,TRBJ2-4,-,TRBV5-5,ASSLGGNIQY
14,TRBJ1-2,-,TRBV18,ASSRGQGTPNYGYT
12,TRBJ1-1,-,TRBV5-4,ASSRSAGNTEAF
12,TRBJ2-3,-,TRBV25-1,ASSDGGYTDTQY
12,TRBJ1-2,-,TRBV4-2,ASSPGGGSDGYT
12,TRBJ1-1,-,TRBV9,ASSPSPGNTEAF
12,TRBJ1-1,-,TRBV27,ASGQWASNTEAF
13,TRBJ1-6,-,TRBV27,ASSLSKPYNSPLH
13,TRBJ1-5,-,TRBV11-2,ASSLDGASNQPQH
12,TRBJ1-6,once,TRBV7-2,ASSLGHRVSPLH
13,TRBJ2-5,many,TRBV4-1,ASSQVTGQGETQY
12,TRBJ1-2,-,TRBV5-8,ASSLQRLPNGYT
10,TRBJ2-1,-,TRBV6-2/TRBV6-3,ASSLLWNEQF
11,TRBJ1-3,-,TRBV2,ASRTDSGNTIY
13,TRBJ1-1,-,TRBV5-4,ASSFLGLPNTEAF
14,TRBJ2-2,-,TRBV14,ASSQRGGAPPGELF
12,TRBJ1-5,few,TRBV5-5,ASSFTGGGQPQH
11,TRBJ1-1,-,TRBV2,ASSPLPNTEAF
12,TRBJ1-2,-,TRBV6-5,ASRGSGTGDGYT
12,TRBJ1-2,-,TRBV27,ASSFSGTYYGYT